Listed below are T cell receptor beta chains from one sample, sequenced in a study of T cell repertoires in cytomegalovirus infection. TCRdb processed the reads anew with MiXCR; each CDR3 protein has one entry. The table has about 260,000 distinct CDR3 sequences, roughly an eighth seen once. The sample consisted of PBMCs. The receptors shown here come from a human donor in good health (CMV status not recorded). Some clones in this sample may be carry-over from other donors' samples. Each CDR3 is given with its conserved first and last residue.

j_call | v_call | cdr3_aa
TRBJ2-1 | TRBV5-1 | CASGSPENNEQFF
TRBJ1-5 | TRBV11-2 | CASSLDRSQPQHF
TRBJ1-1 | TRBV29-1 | CSVGIGGENTEAFF
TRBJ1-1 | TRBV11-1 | CASSSRGPGTEAFF
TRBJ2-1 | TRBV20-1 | CSGSGRRLIRQFF
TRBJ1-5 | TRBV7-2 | CASAAGRNQPQHF
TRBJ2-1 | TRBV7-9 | CASSRTEQFF
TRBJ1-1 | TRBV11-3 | CASSRTGGGTEAFF
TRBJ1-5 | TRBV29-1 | CSVASGLVGPQHF
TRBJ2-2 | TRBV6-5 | CASKGLAGLAKTGELFF
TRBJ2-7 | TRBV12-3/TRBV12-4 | CASSRAPGLGLYEQYF
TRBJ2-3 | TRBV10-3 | CATTAGMMGTDTQYF
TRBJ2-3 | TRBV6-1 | CASRPAGGADTQYF
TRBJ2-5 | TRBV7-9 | CASSSSEGQETQYF
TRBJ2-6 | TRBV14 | CASSQDWTLSGGANVLTF
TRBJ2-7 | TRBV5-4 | CASSLEGTRGSYEQYF
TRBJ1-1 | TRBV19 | CASSAGLGTEAFF
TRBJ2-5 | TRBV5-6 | CASSSVRGTSGETQYF
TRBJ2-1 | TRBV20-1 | CSAPGLAGWRYNEQFF
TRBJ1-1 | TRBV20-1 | CSARGMNTEAFF
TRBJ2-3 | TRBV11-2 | CASSRLGTDTQYF
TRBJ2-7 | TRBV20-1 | CSARDLTGGVYEQYF
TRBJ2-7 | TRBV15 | CATSVTSGASYEQYF
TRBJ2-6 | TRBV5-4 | CASSRGGAVTGANVLTF
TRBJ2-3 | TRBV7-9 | CASSLGTGWVIGDTQYF
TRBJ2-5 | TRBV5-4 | CASSLKDGGTRETQYF
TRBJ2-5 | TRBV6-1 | CASSSGQAATQYF
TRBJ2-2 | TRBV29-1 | CSVIGDRNTGELFF
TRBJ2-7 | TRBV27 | CASSLGGTGDSYEQYF
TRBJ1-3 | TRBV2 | CASTPEGIGNTIYF
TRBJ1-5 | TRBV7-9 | CASSLDQGGNQPQHF
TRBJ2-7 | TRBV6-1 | CASSDLPYEQYF
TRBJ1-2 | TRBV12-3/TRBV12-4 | CASSIGPGQGAHYGYTF
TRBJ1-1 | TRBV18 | CASSTGAGRNTEAFF
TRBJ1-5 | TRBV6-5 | CASSSQFGSNQPQHF
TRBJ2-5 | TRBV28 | CASSLVGLAVETQYF
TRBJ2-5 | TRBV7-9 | CASSLAGQGQETQYF
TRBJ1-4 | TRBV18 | CASTRSTEDRVNF
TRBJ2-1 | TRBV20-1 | CSARAPQSSYNEQFF
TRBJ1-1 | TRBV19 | CASTPAGGKTEAFF
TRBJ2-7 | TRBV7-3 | CASSRGAGYEQYF
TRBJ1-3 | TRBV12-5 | CASGLRQLEPIYF
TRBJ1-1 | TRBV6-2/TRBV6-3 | CASSSQGIRAEAFF
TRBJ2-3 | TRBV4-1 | CASSQDVMKAAGDGTDTQYF
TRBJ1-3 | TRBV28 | CASDDFHYSGNTIYF
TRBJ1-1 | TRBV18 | CASSLGAGTENTEAFF
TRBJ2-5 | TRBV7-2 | CASSRARGYQETQYF
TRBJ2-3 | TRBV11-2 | CASSLGRHTDTQYF
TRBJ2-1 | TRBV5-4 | CASSLGTVHYNEQFF